This T cell receptor (beta chain) was obtained from a study of spatial heterogeneity in lung cancer. From germline, CDR1 is SGHRS and CDR2 YFSETQ. The CDR3 has 18 residues. Trimming removed 3 bases from V and 0 bases from J, with 20 bases in between. This clonotype has at least ten counts. Time point denoted: blood at routine non-recurrence follow-up after resection. Material for sequencing was whole RNA from tumor, nontumor lung or frozen PBMC, left unsorted. Individual TCR cDNA molecules each bore their own unique molecular identifier. TCRdb recomputed calls from the 5' RACE reads with MiXCR, one row per CDR3 protein. The sample holds about 52,000 distinct CDR3 sequences; 6.5% to 7.5% are singletons and the top ten take around 38%.

This specimen consisted of PBMCs, obtained at follow-up. This TCR derives from a female donor with early-stage non-small cell lung cancer. The rearrangement joins TRBV5-1 to TRBJ2-3; D possibly corresponds to TRBD2 (6 bases). The CDR3 region is CASSSRRGRGTSTDTQYF. CDR3 DNA: TGCGCCAGCAGCTCACGTAGAGGGCGGGGAACTAGCACAGATACGCAGTATTTT. Looking up the rest from reference TRBV5-1 and TRBJ2-3 gives the full variable domain: KAGVTQTPRYLIKTRGQQVTLSCSPISGHRSVSWYQQTPGQGLQFLFEYFSETQRNKGNFPGRFSGRQFSNSRSEMNVSTLELGDSALYLCASSSRRGRGTSTDTQYFGPGTRLTVL.